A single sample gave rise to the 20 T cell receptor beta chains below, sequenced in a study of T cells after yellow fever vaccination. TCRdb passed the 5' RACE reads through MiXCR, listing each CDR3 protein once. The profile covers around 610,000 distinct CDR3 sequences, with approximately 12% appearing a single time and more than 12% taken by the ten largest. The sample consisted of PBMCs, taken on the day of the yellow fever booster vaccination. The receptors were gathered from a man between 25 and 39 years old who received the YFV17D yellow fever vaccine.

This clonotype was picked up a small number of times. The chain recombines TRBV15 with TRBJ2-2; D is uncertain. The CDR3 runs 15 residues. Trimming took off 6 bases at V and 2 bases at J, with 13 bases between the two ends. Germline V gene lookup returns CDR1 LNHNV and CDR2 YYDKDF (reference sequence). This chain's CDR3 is CATREQLANTGELFF. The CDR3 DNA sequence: TGTGCCACCAGAGAGCAATTAGCTAACACCGGGGAGCTGTTTTTT. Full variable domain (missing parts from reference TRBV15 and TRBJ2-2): DAMVIQNPRYQVTQFGKPVTLSCSQTLNHNVMYWYQQKSSQAPKLLFHYYDKDFNNEADTPDNFQSRRPNTSFCFLDIRSPGLGDTAMYLCATREQLANTGELFFGEGSRLTVL.

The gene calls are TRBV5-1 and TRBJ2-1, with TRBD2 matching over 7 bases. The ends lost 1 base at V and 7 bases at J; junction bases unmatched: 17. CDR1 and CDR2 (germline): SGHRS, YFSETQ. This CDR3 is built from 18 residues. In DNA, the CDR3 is TGCGCCAGCAGCTTGTTTACGGCTAGCGGAGCAGTACGGAATGAGCAGTTCTTC. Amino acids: CASSLFTASGAVRNEQFF.

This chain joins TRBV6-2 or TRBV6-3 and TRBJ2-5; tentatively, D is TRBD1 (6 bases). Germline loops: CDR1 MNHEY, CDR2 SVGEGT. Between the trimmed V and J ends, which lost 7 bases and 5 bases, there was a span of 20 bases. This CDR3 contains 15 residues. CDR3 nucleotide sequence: TGTGCCAGCACCCCCTTCGGACAGAACTGGGAGACCCAGTACTTC. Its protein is CASTPFGQNWETQYF.

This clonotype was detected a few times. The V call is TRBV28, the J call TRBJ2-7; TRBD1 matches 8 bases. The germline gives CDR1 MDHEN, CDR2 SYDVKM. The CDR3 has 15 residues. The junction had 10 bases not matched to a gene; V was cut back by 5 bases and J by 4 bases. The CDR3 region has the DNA TGTGCCAGCAGTCTCCCAGGGGGCATCGGGTACGAGCAGTACTTC. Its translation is CASSLPGGIGYEQYF.

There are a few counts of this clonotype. The CDR3 is CSATPRSSYNSPLHF. CDR3 in DNA: TGCAGTGCTACCCCCCGGAGCTCCTATAATTCACCCCTCCACTTT. The chain employs TRBV20-1 and TRBJ1-6; D is unclear. The V end lost 4 bases, the J end lost 0 bases, and 10 bases lay between the germline ends. Germline V CDR1 and CDR2: DFQATT, SNEGSKA (reference sequence). This CDR3 comprises 15 residues.

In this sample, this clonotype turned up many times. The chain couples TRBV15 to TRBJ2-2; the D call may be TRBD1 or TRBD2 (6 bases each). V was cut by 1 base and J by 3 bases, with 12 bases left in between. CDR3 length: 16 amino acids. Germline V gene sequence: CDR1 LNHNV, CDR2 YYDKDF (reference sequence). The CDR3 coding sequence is TGTGCCACCAGCAGAGCATGGGGGGCGGACACCGGGGAGCTGTTTTTT. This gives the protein CATSRAWGADTGELFF.

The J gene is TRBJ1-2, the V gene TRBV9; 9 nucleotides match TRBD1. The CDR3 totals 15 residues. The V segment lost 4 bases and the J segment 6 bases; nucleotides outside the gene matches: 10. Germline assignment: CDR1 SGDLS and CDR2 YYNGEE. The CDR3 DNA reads TGTGCCAGCAGCCTCCGAGGACAGGGGCGAGATGGCTACACCTTC. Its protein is CASSLRGQGRDGYTF.

CDR3 DNA: TGTGCCAGCAGTTTCTTCGGTGAGCAGTTCTTC. Translation gives CASSFFGEQFF. This chain connects TRBV12-3 or TRBV12-4 to TRBJ2-1; D remains unclear. CDR3 size: 11 residues. V dropped 3 bases and J dropped 9 bases, with 6 bases sitting between them.

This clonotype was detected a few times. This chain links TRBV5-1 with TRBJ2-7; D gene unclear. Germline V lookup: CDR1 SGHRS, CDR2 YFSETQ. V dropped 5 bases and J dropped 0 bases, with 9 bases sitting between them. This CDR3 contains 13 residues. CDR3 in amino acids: CASRMDGSYEQYF. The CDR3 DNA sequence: TGCGCCAGCAGAATGGACGGCTCCTACGAGCAGTACTTC.

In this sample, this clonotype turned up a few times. This CDR3 reads CSGGAENYNEQFF. CDR3 sequence (DNA): TGCAGTGGGGGGGCAGAAAACTACAATGAGCAGTTCTTC. J is TRBJ2-1 and V is TRBV20-1; D tentatively fits TRBD1 or TRBD2 (6 bases each). CDR1 DFQATT and CDR2 SNEGSKA come from the germline V gene (reference sequence). The germline V and J ends were trimmed by 7 bases and 3 bases, with 13 bases remaining between them. The CDR3 has 13 residues.

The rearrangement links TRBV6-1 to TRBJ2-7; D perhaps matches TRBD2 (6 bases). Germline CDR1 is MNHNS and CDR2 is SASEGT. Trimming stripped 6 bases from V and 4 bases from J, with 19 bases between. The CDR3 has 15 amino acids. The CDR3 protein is CASSRGAGMEYEQYF. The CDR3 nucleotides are TGTGCCAGCAGCCGAGGGGCGGGAATGGAGTACGAGCAGTACTTC.

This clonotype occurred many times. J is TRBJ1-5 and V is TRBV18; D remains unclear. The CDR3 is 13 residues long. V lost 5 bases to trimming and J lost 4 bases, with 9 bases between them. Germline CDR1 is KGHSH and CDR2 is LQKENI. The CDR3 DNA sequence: TGTGCCAGCTCATACGGACGTAATCAGCCCCAGCATTTT. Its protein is CASSYGRNQPQHF.

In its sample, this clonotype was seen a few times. The CDR3 region has the DNA TGTGCCATCAGTGAACTAGCGGGAGGTACCGGGGAGCTGTTTTTT. It translates to CAISELAGGTGELFF. V and J are TRBV10-3 and TRBJ2-2; 12 nucleotides align to TRBD2. Trimming at V came to 3 bases and at J to 5 bases, leaving 1 base not matched to a gene. Germline CDR1 is ENHRY and CDR2 is SYGVKD. The CDR3 runs to 15 residues.

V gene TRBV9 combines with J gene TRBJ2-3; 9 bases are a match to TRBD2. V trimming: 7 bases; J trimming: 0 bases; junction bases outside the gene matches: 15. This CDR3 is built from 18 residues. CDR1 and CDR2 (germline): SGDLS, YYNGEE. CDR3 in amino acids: CASATEASGMSSTDTQYF. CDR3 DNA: TGTGCCAGCGCTACAGAGGCTAGCGGGATGTCTAGCACAGATACGCAGTATTTT.

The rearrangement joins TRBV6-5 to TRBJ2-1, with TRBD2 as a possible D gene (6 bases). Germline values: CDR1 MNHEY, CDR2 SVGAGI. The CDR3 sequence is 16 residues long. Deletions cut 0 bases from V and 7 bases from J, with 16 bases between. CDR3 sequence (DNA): TGTGCCAGCAGTTACTCGGTAGCGGAGGCCTCGAATGAGCAGTTCTTC. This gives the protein CASSYSVAEASNEQFF.

DNA of the CDR3: TGTGCCAGCAGCCCCATTCCCATTCAACGGGAAAAACTGTTTTTT. Translation gives CASSPIPIQREKLFF. The chain couples TRBV7-9 to TRBJ1-4; D not certain. Trimming stripped 5 bases from V and 8 bases from J, with 18 bases between. The CDR3 spans 15 residues. Per germline, CDR1 SEHNR and CDR2 FQNEAQ (reference sequence).

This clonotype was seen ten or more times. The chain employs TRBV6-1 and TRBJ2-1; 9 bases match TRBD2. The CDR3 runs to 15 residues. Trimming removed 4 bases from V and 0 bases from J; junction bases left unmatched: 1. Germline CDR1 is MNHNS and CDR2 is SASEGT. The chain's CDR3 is CASSGSGSSYNEQFF. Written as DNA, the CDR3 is TGTGCCAGCAGTGGTAGCGGGAGCTCCTACAATGAGCAGTTCTTC.

The DNA for the CDR3 is TGCGCCAGCAGCTTGGTGGACCCGACCCTGAACACCGGGGAGCTGTTTTTT. Protein sequence: CASSLVDPTLNTGELFF. V and J are TRBV5-1 and TRBJ2-2; D gene uncertain. The CDR3 runs to 17 residues. The germline CDR1 and CDR2 sequences are SGHRS and YFSETQ. The germline V and J ends were trimmed by 0 bases and 1 base, with 13 bases remaining between them.

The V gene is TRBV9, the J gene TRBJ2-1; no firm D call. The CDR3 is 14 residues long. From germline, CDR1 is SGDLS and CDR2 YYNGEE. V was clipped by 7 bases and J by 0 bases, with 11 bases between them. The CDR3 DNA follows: TGTGCCAGCGGGGTTTCGAGCTCCTACAATGAGCAGTTCTTC. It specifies CASGVSSSYNEQFF.

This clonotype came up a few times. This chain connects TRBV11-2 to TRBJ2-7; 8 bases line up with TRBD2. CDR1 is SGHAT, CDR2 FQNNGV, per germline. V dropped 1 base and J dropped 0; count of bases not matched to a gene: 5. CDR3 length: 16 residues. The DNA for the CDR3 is TGTGCCAGCAGCTTAGTCACTAGCGGATCCTCCTACGAGCAGTACTTC. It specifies CASSLVTSGSSYEQYF.